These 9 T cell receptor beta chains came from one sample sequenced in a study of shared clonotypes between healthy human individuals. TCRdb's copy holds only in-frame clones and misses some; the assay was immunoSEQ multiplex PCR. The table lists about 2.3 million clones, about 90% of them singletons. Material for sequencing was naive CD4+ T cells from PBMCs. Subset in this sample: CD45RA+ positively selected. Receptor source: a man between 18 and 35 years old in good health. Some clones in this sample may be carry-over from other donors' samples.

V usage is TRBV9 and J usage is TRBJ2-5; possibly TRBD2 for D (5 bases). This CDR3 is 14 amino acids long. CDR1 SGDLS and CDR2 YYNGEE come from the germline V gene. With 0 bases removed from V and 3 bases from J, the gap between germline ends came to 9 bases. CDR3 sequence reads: CASSVGVEEETQYF. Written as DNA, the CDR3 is TGTGCCAGCAGCGTAGGTGTGGAGGAAGAGACCCAGTACTTC.

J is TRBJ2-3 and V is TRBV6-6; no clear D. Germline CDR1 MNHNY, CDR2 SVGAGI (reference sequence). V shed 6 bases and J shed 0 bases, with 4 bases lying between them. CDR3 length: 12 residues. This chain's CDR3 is CASRESTDTQYF. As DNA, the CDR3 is TGTGCCAGCAGGGAAAGCACAGATACGCAGTATTTT.

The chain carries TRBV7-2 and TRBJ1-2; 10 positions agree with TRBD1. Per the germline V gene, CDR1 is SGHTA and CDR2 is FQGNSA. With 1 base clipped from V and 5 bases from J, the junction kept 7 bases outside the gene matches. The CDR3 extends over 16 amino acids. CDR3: CASSLGDRGAIYGYTF. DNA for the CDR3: TGTGCCAGCAGCTTAGGGGACAGGGGCGCGATTTATGGCTACACCTTC.

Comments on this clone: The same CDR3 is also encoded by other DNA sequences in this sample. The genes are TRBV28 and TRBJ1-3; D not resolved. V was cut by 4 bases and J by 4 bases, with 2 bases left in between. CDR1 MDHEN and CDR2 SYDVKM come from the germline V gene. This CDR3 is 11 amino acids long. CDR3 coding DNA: TGTGCCAGCAGTTCAGGAAACACCATATATTTT. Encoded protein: CASSSGNTIYF.

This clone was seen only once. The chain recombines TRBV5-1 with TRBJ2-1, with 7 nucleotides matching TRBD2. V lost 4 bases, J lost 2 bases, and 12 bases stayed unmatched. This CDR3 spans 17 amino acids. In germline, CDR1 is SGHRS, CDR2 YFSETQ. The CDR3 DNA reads TGCGCCAGCAGCCTCCTCCCACTAGCGAGCACCTACAATGAGCAGTTCTTC. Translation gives CASSLLPLASTYNEQFF.

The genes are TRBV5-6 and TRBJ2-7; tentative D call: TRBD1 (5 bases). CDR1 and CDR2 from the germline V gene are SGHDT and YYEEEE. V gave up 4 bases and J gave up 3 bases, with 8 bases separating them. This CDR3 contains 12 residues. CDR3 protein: CASSGQNYEQYF. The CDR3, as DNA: TGTGCCAGCAGCGGACAAAACTACGAGCAGTACTTC.

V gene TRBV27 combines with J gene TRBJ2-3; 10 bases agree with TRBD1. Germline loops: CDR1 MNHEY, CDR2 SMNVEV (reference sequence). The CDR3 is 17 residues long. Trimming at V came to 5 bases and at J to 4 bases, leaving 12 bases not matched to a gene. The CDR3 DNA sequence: TGTGCCAGCAGTCTCAACCGGGGACAGGGGCTCGCAGATACGCAGTATTTT. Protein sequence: CASSLNRGQGLADTQYF.

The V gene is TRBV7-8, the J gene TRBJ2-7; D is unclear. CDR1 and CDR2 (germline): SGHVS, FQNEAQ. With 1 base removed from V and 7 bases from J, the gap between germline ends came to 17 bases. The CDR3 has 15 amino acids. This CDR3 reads CASSLGVGLAGEQYF. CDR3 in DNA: TGTGCCAGCAGCTTAGGAGTGGGTCTTGCCGGGGAGCAGTACTTC.

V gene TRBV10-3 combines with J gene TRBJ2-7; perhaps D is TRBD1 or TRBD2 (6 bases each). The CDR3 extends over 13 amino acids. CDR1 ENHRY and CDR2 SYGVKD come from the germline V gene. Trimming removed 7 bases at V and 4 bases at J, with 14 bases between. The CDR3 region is CAITPGGGYEQYF. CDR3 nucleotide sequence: TGTGCCATCACTCCCGGGGGCGGGTACGAGCAGTACTTC.